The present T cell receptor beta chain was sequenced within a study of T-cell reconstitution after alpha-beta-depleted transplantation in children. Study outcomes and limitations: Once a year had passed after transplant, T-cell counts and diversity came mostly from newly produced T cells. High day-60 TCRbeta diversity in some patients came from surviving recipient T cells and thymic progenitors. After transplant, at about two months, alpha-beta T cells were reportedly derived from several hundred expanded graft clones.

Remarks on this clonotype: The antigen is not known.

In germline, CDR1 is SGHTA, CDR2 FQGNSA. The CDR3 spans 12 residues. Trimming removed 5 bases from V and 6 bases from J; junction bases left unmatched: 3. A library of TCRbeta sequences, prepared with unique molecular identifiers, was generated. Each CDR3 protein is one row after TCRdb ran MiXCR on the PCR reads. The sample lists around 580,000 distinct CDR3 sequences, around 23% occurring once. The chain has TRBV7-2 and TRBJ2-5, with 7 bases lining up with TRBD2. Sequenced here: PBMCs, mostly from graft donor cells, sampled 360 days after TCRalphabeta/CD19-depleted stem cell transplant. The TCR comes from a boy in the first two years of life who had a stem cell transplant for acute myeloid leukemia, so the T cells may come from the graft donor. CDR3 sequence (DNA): TGTGCCAGCAGCCGCGGGGGACAGACCCAGTACTTC. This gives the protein CASSRGGQTQYF.